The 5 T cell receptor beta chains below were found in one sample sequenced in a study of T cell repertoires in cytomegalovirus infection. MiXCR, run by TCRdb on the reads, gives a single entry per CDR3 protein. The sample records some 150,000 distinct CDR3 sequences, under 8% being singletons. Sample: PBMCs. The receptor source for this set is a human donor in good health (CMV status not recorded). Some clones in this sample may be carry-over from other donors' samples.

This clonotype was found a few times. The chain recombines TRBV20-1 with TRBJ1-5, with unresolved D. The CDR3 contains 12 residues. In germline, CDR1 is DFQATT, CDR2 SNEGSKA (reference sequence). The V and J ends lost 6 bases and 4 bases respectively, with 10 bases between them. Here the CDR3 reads CSASEPNQPQHF. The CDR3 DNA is TGCAGTGCCTCGGAGCCTAATCAGCCCCAGCATTTT.

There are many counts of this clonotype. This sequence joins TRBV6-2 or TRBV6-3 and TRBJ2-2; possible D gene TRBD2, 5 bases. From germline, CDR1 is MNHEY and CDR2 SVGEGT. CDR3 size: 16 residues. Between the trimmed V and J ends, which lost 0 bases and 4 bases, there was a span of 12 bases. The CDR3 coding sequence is TGTGCCAGCAGTTACTCGAGCGGCACACCCACCGGGGAGCTGTTTTTT. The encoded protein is CASSYSSGTPTGELFF.

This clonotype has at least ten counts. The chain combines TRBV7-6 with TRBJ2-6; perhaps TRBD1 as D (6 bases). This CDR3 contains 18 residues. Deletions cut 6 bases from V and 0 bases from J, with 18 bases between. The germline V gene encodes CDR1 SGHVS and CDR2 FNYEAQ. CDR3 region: CASRQGPGQISGANVLTF. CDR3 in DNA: TGTGCCAGCAGGCAAGGTCCGGGACAAATCTCTGGGGCCAACGTCCTGACTTTC.

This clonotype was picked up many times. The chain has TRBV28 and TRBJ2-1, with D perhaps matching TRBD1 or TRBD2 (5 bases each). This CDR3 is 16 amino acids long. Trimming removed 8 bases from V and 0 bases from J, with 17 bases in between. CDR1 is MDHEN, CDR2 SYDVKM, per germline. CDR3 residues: CASRNSGASSYNEQFF. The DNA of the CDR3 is TGTGCCAGCCGAAACTCCGGGGCTAGCTCCTACAATGAGCAGTTCTTC.

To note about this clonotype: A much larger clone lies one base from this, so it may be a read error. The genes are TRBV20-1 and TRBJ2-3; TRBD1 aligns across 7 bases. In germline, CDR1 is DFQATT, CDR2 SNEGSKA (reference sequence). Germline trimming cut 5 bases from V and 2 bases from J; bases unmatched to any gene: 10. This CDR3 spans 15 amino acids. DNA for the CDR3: TGCAGTGCTGTCCCGGACAGGAGAGACACAGATACGCAGTATTTT. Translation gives CSAVPDRRDTDTQYF.